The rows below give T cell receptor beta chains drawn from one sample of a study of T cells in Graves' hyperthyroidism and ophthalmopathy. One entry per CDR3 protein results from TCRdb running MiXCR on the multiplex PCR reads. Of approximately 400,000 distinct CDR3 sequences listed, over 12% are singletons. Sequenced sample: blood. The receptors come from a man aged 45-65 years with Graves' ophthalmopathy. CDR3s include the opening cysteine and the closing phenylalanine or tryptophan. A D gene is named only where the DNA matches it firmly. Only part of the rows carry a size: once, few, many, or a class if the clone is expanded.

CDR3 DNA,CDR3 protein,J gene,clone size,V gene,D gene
TGTGCCAGCAGCTTTAGCCTTGACAATGAGCAGTTCTTC,CASSFSLDNEQFF,TRBJ2-1,-,TRBV7-9,-
TGTGCCATCAGTGAGTCGGGGGGGAATAGCAATCAGCCCCAGCATTTT,CAISESGGNSNQPQHF,TRBJ1-5,-,TRBV10-3,-
TGTGCCAGCAGTTTTGGGGGGTCTAGATTTGGTTCACCCCTCCACTTT,CASSFGGSRFGSPLHF,TRBJ1-6,many,TRBV12-3/TRBV12-4,-
TGCAGTGCTAGACCCCCCGTTATCACAGCCTACGAGCAGTACTTC,CSARPPVITAYEQYF,TRBJ2-7,-,TRBV20-1,-
TGCAGCGTCCTTGGCAGGGGCCGCGAGCAGTACTTC,CSVLGRGREQYF,TRBJ2-7,-,TRBV29-1,-
TGTGCCAGCAGGGGGGCCTACGAGCAGTACTTC,CASRGAYEQYF,TRBJ2-7,many,TRBV6-2/TRBV6-3,-
TGTGCCAGCAGCTTAGTTTCATTATATGGCTACACCTTC,CASSLVSLYGYTF,TRBJ1-2,many,TRBV11-2,-
TGTGCCAGCAGTCTTCCGGGGGACGCACATCAGCCCCAGCATTTT,CASSLPGDAHQPQHF,TRBJ1-5,many,TRBV12-3/TRBV12-4,-
TGTGCCGTACAGTCCGGGACAGTTGGATACAATGAGCAGTTCTTC,CAVQSGTVGYNEQFF,TRBJ2-1,few,TRBV2,TRBD1
TGCAGTGCTAGGGGGACTGGCGGCGTCCCAGATACGCAGTATTTT,CSARGTGGVPDTQYF,TRBJ2-3,few,TRBV20-1,-
TGTGCCAGCAGCTCTAGACTAGCGGGACTCTCTGGGGCCAACGTCCTGACTTTC,CASSSRLAGLSGANVLTF,TRBJ2-6,-,TRBV27,TRBD2
TGCAGTGCTAAACCAGGAACCGACACCGGGGAGCTGTTTTTT,CSAKPGTDTGELFF,TRBJ2-2,few,TRBV20-1,-
TGTGCCAGCAGTGAATCTAGCGGGAGGGTAAATGAGCAGTTCTTC,CASSESSGRVNEQFF,TRBJ2-1,many,TRBV2,TRBD2
TGTGCCAGCAGATTTAGCGGGATGCAGGATGAGCAGTTCTTC,CASRFSGMQDEQFF,TRBJ2-1,many,TRBV12-3/TRBV12-4,TRBD2
TGTGCCAGCAGTTCTCGGGTCTTTGGATGGCAGTACTTC,CASSSRVFGWQYF,TRBJ2-7,-,TRBV12-3/TRBV12-4,-
TGTGCCAGTAGTCAGCCCGGGTATTACAGTGAAGCTTTCTTT,CASSQPGYYSEAFF,TRBJ1-1,-,TRBV19,-
TGTGCCAGCAGCTTAGGGTGGCTAGCGGGAAACAATGAGCAGTTCTTC,CASSLGWLAGNNEQFF,TRBJ2-1,many,TRBV7-6,TRBD2
TGTGCCACCAGCAGAGATATTCAGACTAGCGGCACAGATACGCAGTATTTT,CATSRDIQTSGTDTQYF,TRBJ2-3,-,TRBV15,TRBD2
TGTGCCAGCAGCCAAGACTACCCAGATACGCAGTATTTT,CASSQDYPDTQYF,TRBJ2-3,few,TRBV14,-
TGTGCCAGCAGTACGAACACAGGGGTTTGGGAGACCCAGTACTTC,CASSTNTGVWETQYF,TRBJ2-5,many,TRBV6-1,TRBD1
TGTGCCAGCAGCCAGCTAGCGGGAGCAGGGGAGACCCAGTACTTC,CASSQLAGAGETQYF,TRBJ2-5,many,TRBV3-1,TRBD2
TGCAGCGTTCCTAGCGGGAGCGAGCAGTACTTC,CSVPSGSEQYF,TRBJ2-7,-,TRBV29-1,TRBD2
TGCGCCAGCAGCTTTGAGCGCAATGAGCAGTTCTTC,CASSFERNEQFF,TRBJ2-1,few,TRBV5-1,-
TGCGCCAGCAGCTTGGTGGTAGCCGGGGAGCAGTACTTC,CASSLVVAGEQYF,TRBJ2-7,many,TRBV5-1,-
TGTGCCAGCAGCTCCCTCGCGGGGAGGGAGACCCAGTACTTC,CASSSLAGRETQYF,TRBJ2-5,many,TRBV2,-
TGTGCCACCAGCAGAGGGGGGGCGGTCAACGAGCAGTACTTC,CATSRGGAVNEQYF,TRBJ2-7,-,TRBV15,-
TGTGCCACCAGCAGGGATCTCTCCACCCTACAAGAGACCCAGTACTTC,CATSRDLSTLQETQYF,TRBJ2-5,-,TRBV15,-
TGTGCTAGCAGCTCGGTAGCGGGAGGGCCGAACGGGGAGCTGTTTTTT,CASSSVAGGPNGELFF,TRBJ2-2,few,TRBV7-7,TRBD2
TGTGCCAGCAGCTTACGGACGTCTGGAAACACCATATATTTT,CASSLRTSGNTIYF,TRBJ1-3,many,TRBV11-2,-
TGTGCCAGCAGGCCACTAGCGGGAGCCTACAATGAGCAGTTCTTC,CASRPLAGAYNEQFF,TRBJ2-1,many,TRBV12-3/TRBV12-4,TRBD2
TGTGCCAGCAGCCAAGATCTAACAGGGGGACACTATGGCTACACCTTC,CASSQDLTGGHYGYTF,TRBJ1-2,many,TRBV3-1,TRBD1
TGCAGTGCTAGTGGGGGTACATACAAAAACATTCAGTACTTC,CSASGGTYKNIQYF,TRBJ2-4,many,TRBV20-1,-
TGCGCCAGCAGCTTGGATGGGGTGGGAGATACGCAGTATTTT,CASSLDGVGDTQYF,TRBJ2-3,few,TRBV5-1,-
TGCGCCAGCAGCTTGTCCCTAAAGAAAAATGAGCAGTTCTTC,CASSLSLKKNEQFF,TRBJ2-1,many,TRBV5-1,-
TGTGCCAGCAGTGAATTTAGGTGGGAGGAGGCGGCCAAAAACATTCAGTACTTC,CASSEFRWEEAAKNIQYF,TRBJ2-4,-,TRBV6-1,-
TGCAGCGTTGATTCAGCCAAGAGGGGTGAAGCTTTCTTT,CSVDSAKRGEAFF,TRBJ1-1,-,TRBV29-1,-
TGTGCCAGCAGAAGACTCAGGGGGCCCGAAAATGGCTACACCTTC,CASRRLRGPENGYTF,TRBJ1-2,few,TRBV27,TRBD1
TGCAGTGCGCGGACGGGCAGCAATCAGCCCCAGCATTTT,CSARTGSNQPQHF,TRBJ1-5,many,TRBV20-1,-
TGTGCCAGCAGCCAAGGGGACCTAGAAGGCTCTGGGGCCAACGTCCTGACTTTC,CASSQGDLEGSGANVLTF,TRBJ2-6,many,TRBV3-1,-